This T cell receptor beta chain was identified in a study of blood T cell repertoires in COVID-19. Overall study: Spain, Italy and the United States supplied samples that represented acute and convalescent COVID-19. The analysed material was cDNA or gDNA that came from T cells, B-cell-depleted T cells, or PBMCs.

V lost 4 bases, J lost 1 base, and 12 bases lay in between. CDR1 and CDR2 (germline): KGHDR, SFDVKD. This CDR3 has 15 residues. In the source study's methods: Estimated nucleated cell counts came from reference gene primer amplification. Clones were read by immunoSEQ multiplex PCR, and TCRdb kept only the in-frame ones, dropping some. Clonal size and the V and J genes are those of that table, whereas D and trimming came from the DNA. The sample records 250,000 or so clones, about 91% being singletons. The specimen sequenced was peripheral blood. The TCR sequence derives from a woman between 40 and 50 years old who had recovered from COVID-19. J is TRBJ1-2 and V is TRBV24-1; a possible D gene is TRBD1 (6 bases). The CDR3 DNA sequence: TGTGCCACCAGTGAAGACGGACAGCTTAACTATGGCTACACCTTC. Amino acids: CATSEDGQLNYGYTF.